A selection of T cell receptor beta chains follows, all from one sample in a study of blood T cells in healthy people across ages. From the 5' RACE reads, TCRdb called clonotypes with MiXCR, one entry per CDR3 protein. The repertoire holds 1.5 million to 2 million distinct CDR3 sequences, 28% seen once, with roughly 8% in the top ten. The sequenced sample was blood. Source of these receptors: a woman aged 25 to 45 in good health. Each CDR3 is given with its conserved first and last residue. The D gene is left open where the match is weak. A row's size may be missing; if present it is once, few, many or a size class.

TRBV5-1,NA,TRBJ2-3,TRBD2,CASSTGSTSSLGDTQYF,TGCGCCAGCAGTACCGGCTCGACTAGCTCGTTAGGAGATACGCAGTATTTT
TRBV5-1,NA,TRBJ2-5,NA,CASSTRTRETQYF,TGCGCCAGCAGCACAAGAACCAGGGAGACCCAGTACTTC
TRBV9,few,TRBJ2-3,TRBD2,CASSAGGPTSRTDTQYF,TGTGCCAGCAGCGCCGGAGGGCCGACTAGCCGCACAGATACGCAGTATTTT
TRBV19,NA,TRBJ2-3,TRBD2,CASSLPGTSGRHTQYF,TGTGCCAGTAGTCTCCCAGGGACTAGCGGGAGGCATACGCAGTATTTT
TRBV4-1,NA,TRBJ2-7,NA,CASSQAPSTRGLKYEQYF,TGCGCCAGCAGCCAAGCCCCCTCTACGCGGGGGCTGAAGTACGAGCAGTACTTC
TRBV10-3,NA,TRBJ1-3,NA,CAIRDTHGSGNTIYF,TGTGCCATCAGGGACACGCATGGGTCTGGAAACACCATATATTTT
TRBV11-2,NA,TRBJ1-4,NA,CASSSTIRPEKLFF,TGTGCCAGCAGCTCCACCATACGGCCGGAAAAACTGTTTTTT
TRBV2,once,TRBJ1-5,NA,CASSEQGMSSQPQHF,TGTGCCAGCAGTGAACAGGGTATGAGCAGTCAGCCCCAGCATTTT
TRBV12-3/TRBV12-4,NA,TRBJ1-4,NA,CASSLGTGTPETNEKLFF,TGTGCCAGCAGTTTAGGGACCGGGACCCCGGAGACTAATGAAAAACTGTTTTTT
TRBV2,NA,TRBJ2-7,NA,CASRPGDVTAQYF,TGTGCCAGCAGACCCGGGGACGTTACGGCGCAGTACTTC
TRBV12-3/TRBV12-4,many,TRBJ2-5,NA,CASSLRGEETQYF,TGTGCCAGCAGTCTCAGGGGGGAGGAGACCCAGTACTTC
TRBV7-2,NA,TRBJ2-1,TRBD2,CASSRRLAGNNEQFF,TGTGCCAGCAGTCGCCGGCTAGCGGGTAACAATGAGCAGTTCTTC
TRBV7-2,NA,TRBJ1-5,NA,CASSSGVGVMSQPQHF,TGTGCCAGCAGCTCAGGGGTGGGAGTAATGAGTCAGCCCCAGCATTTT
TRBV7-2,NA,TRBJ1-6,NA,CASRLRGYNSPLHF,TGTGCCAGCAGGCTGAGGGGCTATAATTCACCCCTCCACTTT
TRBV5-1,few,TRBJ2-7,NA,CASSMDGANYEQYF,TGCGCCAGCAGCATGGACGGGGCGAACTACGAGCAGTACTTC
TRBV7-2,many,TRBJ2-5,TRBD1,CASSRHRGQETQYF,TGTGCCAGCAGCCGTCACAGGGGGCAGGAGACCCAGTACTTC
TRBV19,NA,TRBJ2-1,TRBD2,CASSMGSGGIGYNEQFF,TGTGCCAGTAGCATGGGGAGCGGGGGGATTGGGTACAATGAGCAGTTCTTC
TRBV7-2,many,TRBJ2-3,NA,CASSPTGQGTDTQYF,TGTGCCAGCAGCCCCACGGGGCAGGGAACAGATACGCAGTATTTT
TRBV5-4,few,TRBJ2-1,NA,CASSSPGRNYNEQFF,TGTGCCAGCAGCTCTCCGGGACGGAACTACAATGAGCAGTTCTTC
TRBV19,NA,TRBJ1-2,TRBD1,CASMEQGTNYGYTF,TGTGCCAGTATGGAACAGGGGACTAACTATGGCTACACCTTC
TRBV12-3/TRBV12-4,NA,TRBJ2-3,TRBD1,CASSRTGDAQYF,TGTGCCAGCAGTAGAACAGGGGACGCGCAGTATTTT
TRBV10-2,NA,TRBJ1-2,NA,CASSGRGAQGYTF,TGCGCCAGCAGTGGCCGGGGGGCCCAAGGCTACACCTTC
TRBV5-5,few,TRBJ2-1,TRBD1,CASSFRDRALGEQFF,TGTGCCAGCAGCTTCCGGGACAGGGCATTGGGTGAGCAGTTCTTC
TRBV7-9,few,TRBJ2-1,NA,CASSLGLTDEQFF,TGTGCCAGCAGCTTAGGTCTAACCGATGAGCAGTTCTTC
TRBV6-6,many,TRBJ2-1,NA,CASSPRSSYNEQFF,TGTGCCAGCAGCCCTAGGAGCTCCTACAATGAGCAGTTCTTC
TRBV20-1,few,TRBJ1-4,NA,CSAAHQGSEKLFF,TGCAGTGCCGCTCACCAGGGTAGTGAAAAACTGTTTTTT
TRBV6-2/TRBV6-3,NA,TRBJ1-5,TRBD1,CASQHRGQGGQPQHF,TGTGCCAGCCAACACCGAGGACAGGGAGGACAGCCCCAGCATTTT
TRBV20-1,many,TRBJ2-7,TRBD2,CSARDHPGLAASYEQYF,TGCAGTGCTAGAGATCACCCCGGACTAGCGGCCTCCTACGAGCAGTACTTC
TRBV7-2,NA,TRBJ1-1,TRBD1,CASSSQGAWTNTEAFF,TGTGCCAGCAGCTCACAGGGGGCTTGGACGAACACTGAAGCTTTCTTT
TRBV7-2,many,TRBJ2-7,TRBD2,CASSSRETSGSYEQYF,TGTGCCAGCAGCTCTAGGGAGACTAGCGGTTCCTACGAGCAGTACTTC
TRBV29-1,many,TRBJ2-7,NA,CSVARDYEQYF,TGCAGCGTTGCAAGGGACTACGAGCAGTACTTC
TRBV7-9,NA,TRBJ1-2,TRBD1,CASSSDRGYGGYTF,TGTGCCAGCAGCTCCGACAGGGGGTATGGCGGCTACACCTTC
TRBV20-1,many,TRBJ2-7,TRBD2,CSAKTSGRNEQYF,TGCAGTGCCAAGACTAGCGGGAGGAACGAGCAGTACTTC
TRBV5-1,few,TRBJ2-1,NA,CASSLDSGVLGEQFF,TGCGCCAGCAGCTTGGATTCCGGGGTCCTGGGTGAGCAGTTCTTC
TRBV21-1,NA,TRBJ1-1,NA,CASSKKGVLNTEAFF,TGTGCCAGCAGCAAAAAGGGGGTATTGAACACTGAAGCTTTCTTT
TRBV4-1,NA,TRBJ1-1,NA,CASSQEKTNTETFF,TGCGCCAGCAGCCAAGAGAAGACGAACACTGAAACTTTCTTT
TRBV29-1,few,TRBJ2-1,NA,CSAWIDYNEQFF,TGCAGCGCCTGGATAGACTACAATGAGCAGTTCTTC
TRBV10-2,many,TRBJ2-5,NA,CASRPPRANLYQETQYF,TGCGCCAGCAGGCCGCCTCGGGCGAACTTGTACCAAGAGACCCAGTACTTC
TRBV2,NA,TRBJ2-7,NA,CAGRGQLRNKQYF,TGTGCCGGGAGGGGGCAGCTTAGGAACAAGCAGTACTTC
TRBV12-3/TRBV12-4,many,TRBJ1-3,NA,CASSFNHNSGNTIYF,TGTGCCAGCAGTTTCAACCATAACTCTGGAAACACCATATATTTT
TRBV3-1,NA,TRBJ2-1,NA,CASSQASSGKANEQFF,TGTGCCAGCAGCCAAGCTTCCAGCGGCAAGGCCAATGAGCAGTTCTTC
TRBV7-9,few,TRBJ1-2,TRBD1,CASSLLDRSGGYTF,TGTGCCAGCAGCCTACTGGACAGGTCGGGTGGCTACACCTTC
TRBV10-3,many,TRBJ2-4,TRBD2,CAISDGTSGNIQYF,TGTGCCATCAGTGACGGGACTAGCGGAAACATTCAGTACTTC
TRBV4-1,NA,TRBJ2-1,NA,CASSQAGLSYNEQFF,TGCGCCAGCAGCCAGGCGGGGCTCTCCTACAATGAGCAGTTCTTC
TRBV2,many,TRBJ2-7,NA,CASSEAVGGPISYEQYF,TGTGCCAGCAGTGAAGCGGTGGGGGGGCCCATCTCCTACGAGCAGTACTTC
TRBV5-5,few,TRBJ2-7,TRBD2,CASSSLPGTRVRAYEQYF,TGTGCCAGCAGCTCACTACCCGGGACTAGAGTCCGGGCCTACGAGCAGTACTTC
TRBV20-1,many,TRBJ2-1,NA,CSACGDSYNEQFF,TGCAGTGCTTGCGGCGACTCCTACAATGAGCAGTTCTTC
TRBV5-5,once,TRBJ1-1,NA,CASSFPGRNTEAFF,TGTGCCAGCAGCTTCCCAGGTCGGAACACTGAAGCTTTCTTT
TRBV3-1,many,TRBJ2-1,TRBD2,CASSPASGSSNEQFF,TGTGCCAGCAGCCCAGCTAGCGGGTCTAGCAATGAGCAGTTCTTC